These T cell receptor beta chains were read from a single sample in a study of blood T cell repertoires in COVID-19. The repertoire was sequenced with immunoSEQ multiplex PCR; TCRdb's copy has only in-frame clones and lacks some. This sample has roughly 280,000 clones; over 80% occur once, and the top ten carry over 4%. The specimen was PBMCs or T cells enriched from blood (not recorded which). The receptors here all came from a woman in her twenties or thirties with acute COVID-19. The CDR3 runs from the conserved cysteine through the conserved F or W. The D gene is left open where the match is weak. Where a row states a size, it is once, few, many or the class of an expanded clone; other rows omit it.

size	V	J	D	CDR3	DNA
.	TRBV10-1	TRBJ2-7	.	CASSSSGILGEQYF	TGCGCCAGCAGCTCCTCCGGGATTTTAGGGGAGCAGTACTTC
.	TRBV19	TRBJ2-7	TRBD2	CASSPGTSGSNEQYF	TGTGCCAGTAGTCCAGGGACTAGCGGGAGCAACGAGCAGTACTTC
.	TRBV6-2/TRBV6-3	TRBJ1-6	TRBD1	CASSPTGAGNSPLHF	TGTGCCAGCAGCCCCACAGGGGCTGGAAATTCACCCCTCCACTTT
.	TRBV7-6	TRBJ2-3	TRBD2	CASSRGPSGSTDTQYF	TGTGCCAGCAGCCGAGGCCCTAGCGGGAGTACAGATACGCAGTATTTT
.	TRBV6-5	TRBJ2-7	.	CASTNGVEVGEQYF	TGTGCCAGCACCAACGGGGTTGAGGTGGGGGAGCAGTACTTC
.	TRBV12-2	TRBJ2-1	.	CASRLAPNSAGVYNEQFF	TGTGCAAGTCGCTTAGCGCCGAACAGCGCGGGAGTGTACAATGAGCAGTTCTTC
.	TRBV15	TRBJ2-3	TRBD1	CATSREAGGSTDTQYF	TGTGCCACCAGCAGAGAGGCAGGGGGTAGCACAGATACGCAGTATTTT
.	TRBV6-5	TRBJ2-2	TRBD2	CASSSLSSGTGGELFF	TGTGCCAGCAGTTCCCTCTCGAGCGGGACCGGAGGGGAGCTGTTTTTT
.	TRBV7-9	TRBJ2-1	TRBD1	CASSTTDRGIGGGHSYNEQFF	TGTGCCAGCAGCACGACGGACAGGGGTATCGGGGGAGGACACTCCTACAATGAGCAGTTCTTC
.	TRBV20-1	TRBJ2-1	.	CSARYRNEQFF	TGCAGTGCTAGATACCGGAATGAGCAGTTCTTC
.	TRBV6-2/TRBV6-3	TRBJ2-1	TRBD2	CASSYSTSGSVIKQFF	TGTGCCAGCAGTTACTCGACTAGCGGGAGTGTAATTAAGCAGTTCTTC
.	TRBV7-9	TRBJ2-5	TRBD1	CASSLDRVETQYF	TGTGCCAGCAGTCTCGACAGGGTTGAGACCCAGTACTTC
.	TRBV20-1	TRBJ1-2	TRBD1	CSALQGGGYTF	TGCAGTGCCTTGCAGGGGGGCGGCTACACCTTC
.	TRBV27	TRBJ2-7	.	CASSSLRGEQYF	TGTGCCAGCAGTTCACTCCGGGGCGAGCAGTACTTC
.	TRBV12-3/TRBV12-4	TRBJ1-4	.	CASSLGPEKLFF	TGTGCCAGCAGTTTGGGCCCCGAAAAACTGTTTTTT
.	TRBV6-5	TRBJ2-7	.	CASSSSRQGYEQYF	.
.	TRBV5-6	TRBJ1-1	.	CASSFLDFGGYTEAFF	TGTGCCAGCAGCTTCTTGGACTTTGGCGGGTACACTGAAGCTTTCTTT
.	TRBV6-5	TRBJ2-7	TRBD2	CASTLDSGSVYEQYF	TGTGCCAGCACCCTGGATAGCGGGAGCGTCTACGAGCAGTACTTC
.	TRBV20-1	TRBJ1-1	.	CSAGTGGEAFF	TGCAGTGCGGGTACCGGGGGTGAAGCTTTCTTT
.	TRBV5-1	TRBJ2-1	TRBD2	CASSMNGLAAYNEQFF	TGCGCCAGCAGCATGAATGGACTAGCGGCATACAATGAGCAGTTCTTC
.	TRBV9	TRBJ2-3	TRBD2	CASSVGTSGFTDTQYF	TGTGCCAGCAGCGTAGGGACTAGCGGGTTCACAGATACGCAGTATTTT
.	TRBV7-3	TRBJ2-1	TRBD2	CASSLMGLAGGQVEQFF	TGTGCCAGCAGCTTAATGGGACTAGCGGGAGGGCAGGTTGAGCAGTTCTTC
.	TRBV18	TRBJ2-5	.	CASAPDQETQYF	TGTGCCAGCGCGCCGGACCAAGAGACCCAGTACTTC
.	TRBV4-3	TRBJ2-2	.	CASSQAGIGSETGELFF	TGCGCCAGCAGCCAAGCGGGCATCGGGAGTGAGACCGGGGAGCTGTTTTTT
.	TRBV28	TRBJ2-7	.	CASTLRTPLNEQYF	TGTGCCAGCACCCTTAGGACTCCTCTAAACGAGCAGTACTTC
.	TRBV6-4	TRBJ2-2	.	CASSETNTGELFF	TGTGCCAGCAGTGAGACAAACACCGGGGAGCTGTTTTTT
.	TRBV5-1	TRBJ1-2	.	CASSPSPGGNYGYTF	TGCGCCAGCAGCCCGAGCCCTGGGGGGAACTATGGCTACACCTTC
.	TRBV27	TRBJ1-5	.	CASSLGAGDSNQPQHF	TGTGCCAGCAGTTTGGGGGCAGGGGATAGCAATCAGCCCCAGCATTTT
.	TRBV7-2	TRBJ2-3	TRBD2	CASSRRNSIAGDINTQYF	TGTGCCAGCAGCCGGCGAAACTCGATAGCGGGAGATATTAATACGCAGTATTTT
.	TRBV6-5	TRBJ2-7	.	CASSYSPGQGYEQYF	TGTGCCAGCAGTTACTCCCCAGGGCAGGGCTACGAGCAGTACTTC
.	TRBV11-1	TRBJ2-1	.	CASKDGRVGDNEQFF	TGTGCCAGCAAGGACGGGAGAGTAGGCGACAATGAGCAGTTCTTC
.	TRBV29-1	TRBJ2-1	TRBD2	CSVGTSGSMQFF	TGCAGCGTAGGGACTAGCGGGAGTATGCAGTTCTTC
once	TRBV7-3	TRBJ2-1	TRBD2	CASSLGLAGIGGDEQFF	TGTGCCAGCAGCTTGGGACTAGCGGGAATCGGGGGCGATGAGCAGTTCTTC
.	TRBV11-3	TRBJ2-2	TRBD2	CASSLGRGRATGELFF	TGTGCCAGCAGCTTAGGTCGCGGGAGGGCCACCGGGGAGCTGTTTTTT
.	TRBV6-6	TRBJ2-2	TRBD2	CASIRLAGDTGELFF	TGTGCCAGCATACGACTAGCGGGAGACACCGGGGAGCTGTTTTTT
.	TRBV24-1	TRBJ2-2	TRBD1	CATSDGTGGKTGELFF	TGTGCCACCAGTGATGGGACAGGGGGCAAAACCGGGGAGCTGTTTTTT
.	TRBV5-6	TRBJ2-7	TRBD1	CASSQQGDSYEQYF	TGTGCCAGCAGCCAGCAGGGGGACTCCTACGAGCAGTACTTC
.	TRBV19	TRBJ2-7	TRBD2	CASSIGAASGEITYEQYF	TGTGCCAGTAGTATCGGGGCGGCTAGCGGGGAGATTACCTACGAGCAGTACTTC
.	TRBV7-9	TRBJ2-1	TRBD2	CASSPGLAGELWLGNEQFF	TGTGCCAGCAGCCCCGGACTAGCGGGAGAGCTCTGGTTGGGCAATGAGCAGTTCTTC
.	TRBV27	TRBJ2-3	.	CASSSQGGVIGDTQYF	TGTGCCAGCAGTTCCCAGGGCGGAGTTATAGGAGATACGCAGTATTTT
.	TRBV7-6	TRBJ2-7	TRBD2	CASSFLAGGPIKSSHYEQYF	TGTGCCAGCAGCTTTTTAGCGGGAGGGCCAATTAAGTCGTCCCACTACGAGCAGTACTTC
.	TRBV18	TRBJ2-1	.	CASSPQSRTYNEQFF	TGTGCCAGCTCACCACAGAGCCGAACCTACAATGAGCAGTTCTTC
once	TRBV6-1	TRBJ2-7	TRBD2	CASSQAGTSGSLYEQYF	TGTGCCAGCAGTCAAGCGGGGACTAGCGGGAGCCTATACGAGCAGTACTTC
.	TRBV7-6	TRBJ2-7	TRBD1	CASSLAPSGQGAYEQYF	TGTGCCAGCAGCTTAGCGCCCTCGGGACAGGGGGCCTACGAGCAGTACTTC
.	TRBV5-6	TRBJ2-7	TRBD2	CASSGSGSGDEQYF	TGTGCCAGCAGCGGTAGCGGGAGTGGCGACGAGCAGTACTTC
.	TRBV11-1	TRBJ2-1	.	CASSLARSNEQFF	TGTGCCAGCAGCCTAGCGAGAAGTAATGAGCAGTTCTTC